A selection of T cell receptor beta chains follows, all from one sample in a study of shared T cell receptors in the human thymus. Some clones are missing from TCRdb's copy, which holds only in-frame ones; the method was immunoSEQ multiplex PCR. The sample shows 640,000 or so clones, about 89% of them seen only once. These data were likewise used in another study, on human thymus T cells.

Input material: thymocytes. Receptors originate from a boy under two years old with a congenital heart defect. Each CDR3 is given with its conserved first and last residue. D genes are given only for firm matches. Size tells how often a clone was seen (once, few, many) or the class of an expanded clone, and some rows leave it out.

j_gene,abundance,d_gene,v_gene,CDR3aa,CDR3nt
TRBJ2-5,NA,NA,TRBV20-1,CSASPQETQYF,TGCAGTGCTAGCCCTCAGGAGACCCAGTACTTC
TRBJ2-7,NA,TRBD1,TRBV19,CASSAGGQGFGEQYF,TGTGCCAGTAGTGCAGGGGGACAGGGATTTGGCGAGCAGTACTTC
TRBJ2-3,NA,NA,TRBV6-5,CASSGPGHPPDTQYF,TGTGCCAGCAGTGGGCCGGGACATCCGCCAGATACGCAGTATTTT
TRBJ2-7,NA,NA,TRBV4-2,CASSHKLKTDEQYF,TGTGCCAGCAGTCATAAACTAAAAACCGACGAGCAGTACTTC
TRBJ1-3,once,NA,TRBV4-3,CASSQFGAGTGNTIYF,TGCGCCAGCAGCCAATTCGGTGCCGGTACTGGAAACACCATATATTTT
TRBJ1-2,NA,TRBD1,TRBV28,CASSLKGGRGYTF,TGTGCCAGCAGTTTAAAAGGGGGCAGGGGCTACACCTTC
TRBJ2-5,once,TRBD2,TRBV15,CATSRAGGPSETQYF,TGTGCCACCAGCCGAGCGGGGGGGCCTTCAGAGACCCAGTACTTC
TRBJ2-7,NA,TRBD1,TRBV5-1,CASSPGGHEQYF,TGCGCCAGCAGCCCAGGGGGCCACGAGCAGTACTTC
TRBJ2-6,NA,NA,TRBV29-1,CSTGQLGSGANVLTF,TGCAGCACCGGACAGCTGGGCTCTGGGGCCAACGTCCTGACTTTC
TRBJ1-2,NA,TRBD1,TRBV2,CASGGQGPNGYTF,TGTGCCAGTGGGGGACAGGGACCGAATGGCTACACCTTC
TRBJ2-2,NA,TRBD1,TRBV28,CASSPPDREPGAGELFF,TGTGCCAGCAGTCCCCCGGACAGGGAGCCGGGCGCCGGGGAGCTGTTTTTT
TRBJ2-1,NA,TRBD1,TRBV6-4,CASSAGDRVNEQFF,TGTGCCAGCAGTGCGGGGGACAGGGTCAATGAGCAGTTCTTC
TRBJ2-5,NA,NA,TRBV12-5,CASGLNGRAETQYF,TGTGCTAGTGGTTTGAATGGCAGGGCGGAGACCCAGTACTTC
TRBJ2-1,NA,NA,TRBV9,CASSVDFSKNDNEQFF,TGTGCCAGCAGCGTAGATTTTAGCAAGAATGACAATGAGCAGTTCTTC
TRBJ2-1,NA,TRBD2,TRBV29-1,CCSEGTSGSPYNEQFF,TGCTGCTCGGAGGGAACTAGCGGGAGCCCCTACAATGAGCAGTTCTTC
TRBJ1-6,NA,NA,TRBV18,CASSPFSTTTNSPLHF,TGTGCCAGCTCACCATTTAGTACCACCACCAATTCACCCCTCCACTTT
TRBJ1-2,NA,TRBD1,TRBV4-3,CASSQDILGTGKLYGYTF,TGCGCCAGCAGCCAAGATATTCTGGGGACAGGGAAGCTTTATGGCTACACCTTC
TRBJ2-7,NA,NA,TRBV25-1,CASSALGRGEQYF,TGTGCCAGCAGTGCCCTTGGGAGAGGGGAGCAGTACTTC
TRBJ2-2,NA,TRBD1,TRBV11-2,CASSLEGQGVITGELFF,TGTGCCAGCAGCTTAGAGGGACAGGGTGTTATTACCGGGGAGCTGTTTTTT
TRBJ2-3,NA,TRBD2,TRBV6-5,CASRVQRGLSDTQYF,TGTGCCAGCAGGGTCCAGCGGGGCTTATCGGATACGCAGTATTTT
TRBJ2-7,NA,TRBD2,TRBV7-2,CASSGGFSGIVYEQYF,TGTGCCAGCAGCGGGGGGTTTAGCGGGATAGTTTACGAGCAGTACTTC
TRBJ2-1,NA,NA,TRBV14,CASSQDPGYNEQFF,TGTGCCAGCAGCCAAGATCCGGGCTACAATGAGCAGTTCTTC
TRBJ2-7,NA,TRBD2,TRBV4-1,CASSQDSTSGSYEQYF,TGCGCCAGCAGCCAAGATTCGACTAGCGGCTCCTACGAGCAGTACTTC
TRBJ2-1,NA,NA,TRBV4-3,CASSQGGRDWDEQFF,TGCGCCAGCAGCCAAGGGGGCAGGGATTGGGATGAGCAGTTCTTC
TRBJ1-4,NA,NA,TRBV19,CASSIRAGPNEKLFF,TGTGCCAGTAGTATTCGGGCAGGGCCGAATGAAAAACTGTTTTTT
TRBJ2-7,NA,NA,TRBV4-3,CATGRDKDPYEQYF,TGCGCCACCGGGAGAGACAAGGACCCCTACGAGCAGTACTTC
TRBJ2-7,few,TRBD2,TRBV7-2,CASSPGLANLEGEQYF,TGTGCCAGCAGCCCGGGACTAGCGAATCTCGAGGGTGAGCAGTACTTC
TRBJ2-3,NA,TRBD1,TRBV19,CASTSRDRHTDTQYF,TGTGCCAGTACCTCCCGGGACAGACACACAGATACGCAGTATTTT
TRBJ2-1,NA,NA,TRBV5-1,CASSLRQQTNEQFF,TGCGCCAGCAGCTTGAGGCAGCAGACTAATGAGCAGTTCTTC